These 27 T cell receptor beta chains share one sample of origin, sequenced in a study of human T cells and chemical hapten exposure. The starting material, unfractionated whole blood, was used for total RNA extraction. MiXCR, applied by TCRdb to the 5' RACE reads, yields one record per CDR3 protein. Here the sample spans over 70,000 distinct CDR3 sequences, roughly 15% being singletons. The receptors come from a female donor in good health.

This clonotype was seen a handful of times. The CDR3 DNA follows: TGTGCCAGCTCACCCGAGAGGGCTAGCTATGGCTACACCTTC. Translation gives CASSPERASYGYTF. J is TRBJ1-2 and V is TRBV18; D uncertain. CDR3 length equals 14 residues. CDR1 is KGHSH and CDR2 is LQKENI in the germline V gene. Trimming shortened V by 3 bases and J by 4 bases, and 12 bases separated the two germline ends.

The V gene is TRBV5-4, the J gene TRBJ2-7, with D uncertain. This CDR3 is 17 amino acids long. Germline values: CDR1 SGHNT, CDR2 YYREEE (reference sequence). V lost 2 bases to trimming and J lost 1 base, with 19 bases between them. CDR3 protein: CASSFGDTRPSSYEQYF. In nucleotides, the CDR3 is TGTGCCAGCAGCTTTGGAGACACCCGGCCGAGTTCCTACGAGCAGTACTTC.

The gene calls are TRBV7-8 and TRBJ2-3; TRBD2 aligns across 8 bases. V dropped 4 bases and J dropped 14; count of bases not matched to a gene: 20. There are 16 residues in the CDR3. The germline gives CDR1 SGHVS, CDR2 FQNEAQ. The CDR3 nucleotides are TGTGCCAGCAGCTCCGAGGGGTTCGAGCGGGGGAGGGGGGCGTATTTT. Amino acid sequence: CASSSEGFERGRGAYF.

There are a few counts of this clonotype. The V gene is TRBV2, the J gene TRBJ2-7; D is perhaps TRBD1 (6 bases). Germline V lookup: CDR1 SNHLY, CDR2 FYNNEI. V lost 5 bases and J lost 0, with 11 bases in between. This CDR3 has 14 amino acids. In DNA form, the CDR3 reads TGTGCCAGCAGTAACGTACAGGGCTCCTACGAGCAGTACTTC. It yields the protein CASSNVQGSYEQYF.

The V and J genes are TRBV4-1 and TRBJ2-4; D gene ambiguous. Between the trimmed V and J ends, which lost 1 base and 2 bases, there was a span of 6 bases. The CDR3 spans 14 residues. CDR1 and CDR2 from the germline V gene are MGHRA and YSYEKL. The CDR3 loop reads CASSQASTKNIQYF. The CDR3 nucleotides are TGCGCCAGCAGCCAAGCTTCTACCAAAAACATTCAGTACTTC.

This clonotype was detected only once. The rearrangement uses TRBV5-1 and TRBJ1-1, with a weak D call TRBD1 (6 bases). The germline gives CDR1 SGHRS, CDR2 YFSETQ. With 8 bases removed from V and 0 bases from J, the gap between germline ends came to 11 bases. This CDR3 comprises 13 residues. CDR3 sequence: CASIEGVNTEAFF. The CDR3 bases are TGCGCCAGTATCGAGGGGGTGAACACTGAAGCTTTCTTT.

The rearrangement joins TRBV5-1 to TRBJ1-2, with D unresolved. In germline, CDR1 is SGHRS, CDR2 YFSETQ. CDR3 length: 13 amino acids. V shed 4 bases and J shed 5 bases, with 12 bases lying between them. In nucleotides, the CDR3 is TGCGCCAGCAGCCCCGGCAGGAGTTATGGCTACACCTTC. It encodes CASSPGRSYGYTF.

The chain joins TRBV20-1 to TRBJ2-2, with 10 nucleotides matching TRBD2. J gave up 7 bases and V 0 bases, and 5 bases lay outside the gene matches. This CDR3 region has 15 residues. From germline, CDR1 is DFQATT and CDR2 SNEGSKA (reference sequence). CDR3 coding DNA: TGCAGTGCTAGAGACAGCGGGAGGGCCGGCGGGGAGCTGTTTTTT. This translates into CSARDSGRAGGELFF.

This clonotype occurred a few times. V is TRBV30 and J is TRBJ1-2; the D is unclear. Germline V gives CDR1 GTSNPN, CDR2 SVGIG (reference sequence). Trimming took 1 base from V and 0 from J, leaving 12 bases between them. The CDR3 sequence is 15 residues long. The CDR3 spells CAWSGVLDSNYGYTF. Here the CDR3 DNA reads TGTGCCTGGAGTGGTGTTCTGGACTCTAACTATGGCTACACCTTC.

The CDR3 sequence: CASSQYTGSTDTQYF. The CDR3 bases are TGTGCCAGCAGCCAATATACAGGTAGCACAGATACGCAGTATTTT. The chain recombines TRBV3-1 with TRBJ2-3; the D gene is possibly TRBD1 (5 bases). From germline, CDR1 is LGHDT and CDR2 YNNKEL (reference sequence). V shed 2 bases and J shed 0 bases, with 9 bases lying between them. CDR3 length: 15 amino acids.

The rearrangement uses TRBV6-1 and TRBJ2-1; D is possibly TRBD2 (7 bases). CDR1 is MNHNS and CDR2 is SASEGT in the germline V gene. The CDR3 is 16 amino acids. The V gene lost 5 bases and the J gene lost 9 bases, with 23 bases spanning the gap. In DNA form, the CDR3 reads TGTGCCAGCAGTCCCAGCTTGGGGGGGGGGCCGAGTGAGCAGTTCTTC. It encodes CASSPSLGGGPSEQFF.

The CDR3 nucleotides read TGTGCCAGCAGCCCCGACAGGGTGGCTGAAGCTTTCTTT. It translates to CASSPDRVAEAFF. The V call is TRBV7-9, the J call TRBJ1-1, with TRBD1 identical over 7 bases. From germline, CDR1 is SEHNR and CDR2 FQNEAQ (reference sequence). Trimming removed 5 bases from V and 6 bases from J; junction bases left unmatched: 6. The CDR3 has 13 amino acids.

This clonotype was seen at least ten times. The gene calls are TRBV4-3 and TRBJ2-2; D gene uncertain. CDR1 is LGHNA, CDR2 YSLEER, per germline. V gave up 0 bases and J gave up 6 bases, with 11 bases separating them. This CDR3 is 15 amino acids long. CDR3 DNA: TGCGCCAGCAGCCAAGATTCAATGTTCTCCGGGGAGCTGTTTTTT. This sequence encodes CASSQDSMFSGELFF.

Regarding this clonotype: The junction departs from the called germline gene at one end, perhaps through a read error. This rearrangement joins TRBV5-1 to TRBJ2-6; 7 nucleotides line up with TRBD1. From germline, CDR1 is SGHRS and CDR2 YFSETQ. The CDR3 loop spans 16 amino acids. The CDR3 sequence: CATSNAGGSGANVLTF. The CDR3 DNA is TGCGCCACCAGCAATGCAGGGGGCTCTGGGGCCAACGTCCTGACTTTC.

The V gene is TRBV27, the J gene TRBJ2-3; 8 nucleotides line up with TRBD1. The V gene end was trimmed by 6 bases and the J gene end by 4 bases; junction bases not matched to a gene: 6. Germline CDR1 is MNHEY and CDR2 is SMNVEV (reference sequence). The CDR3 has 14 amino acids. The CDR3 protein is CASRRGQGPDTQYF. The CDR3 DNA follows: TGTGCCAGCAGACGAGGACAGGGTCCAGATACGCAGTATTTT.

The V gene is TRBV29-1, the J gene TRBJ1-4; D not resolved. Germline V gives CDR1 SQVTM, CDR2 ANQGSEA. The CDR3 has 13 residues. This chain's CDR3 is CSVTWGPDEKLFF. The DNA of the CDR3 is TGCAGTGTAACATGGGGTCCGGACGAAAAACTGTTTTTT.

V usage is TRBV20-1 and J usage is TRBJ1-4, with D possibly being TRBD1 (6 bases). Germline V gene sequence: CDR1 DFQATT, CDR2 SNEGSKA (reference sequence). This CDR3 has 16 amino acids. The ends were cut back, 0 bases at V and 7 bases at J, with 18 bases in the middle. The CDR3 bases are TGCAGTGCTAGAGAGTATCGTAACAGGGCGGCTGAAAAACTGTTTTTT. Amino acid sequence: CSAREYRNRAAEKLFF.

This clonotype was counted a few times. CDR3 DNA sequence: TGTGCCAGCAGTTTAGAAGGGACGGCCTCTGGAAACACCATATATTTT. Its protein is CASSLEGTASGNTIYF. This chain joins TRBV12-3 or TRBV12-4 and TRBJ1-3, with D possibly being TRBD1 (5 bases). Trimming shortened V by 1 base and J by 0 bases, and 10 bases separated the two germline ends. CDR3 length: 16 residues.

This clonotype has a count of ten or more. The gene calls are TRBV5-1 and TRBJ2-7; TRBD2 aligns across 9 bases. This CDR3 has 15 residues. The trim removed 2 bases at V and 5 bases at J, leaving 8 bases unmatched. Germline values: CDR1 SGHRS, CDR2 YFSETQ. The CDR3 nucleotides read TGCGCCAGCAGCTTCGGCGGGGGGGAAGTTGACGAGCAGTACTTC. Translating it yields CASSFGGGEVDEQYF.

At least ten counts were recorded for this clonotype. This chain links TRBV27 with TRBJ1-1; 12 positions agree with TRBD1. With V trimmed by 2 bases and J by 10 bases, 2 bases remained unmatched. CDR3 length equals 13 residues. CDR1 and CDR2 (germline): MNHEY, SMNVEV (reference sequence). The CDR3 loop reads CASSLGTGGLAFF. DNA for the CDR3: TGTGCCAGCAGTTTAGGGACAGGGGGCTTAGCTTTCTTT.

The table lists this clonotype with a few counts. The chain recombines TRBV11-2 with TRBJ2-1; 12 nucleotides line up with TRBD2. V trimming: 6 bases; J trimming: 8 bases; junction bases outside the gene matches: 11. CDR1 SGHAT and CDR2 FQNNGV come from the germline V gene. CDR3 length: 16 amino acids. The CDR3 bases are TGTGCCAGCAGGTCCACTAGCGGGAGGACCCGCGATGAGCAGTTCTTC. Translating it yields CASRSTSGRTRDEQFF.

This clonotype was seen repeatedly, ten times or more. Written as DNA, the CDR3 is TGCGCCAGCAGTGAGGACAGGGGCCTTACAGATACGCAGTATTTT. Its translation: CASSEDRGLTDTQYF. This chain links TRBV10-2 with TRBJ2-3, with 8 nucleotides matching TRBD1. The germline gives CDR1 WSHSY, CDR2 SAAADI. The CDR3 contains 15 residues. Trimming took 2 bases from V and 3 from J; bases not matched to a gene: 4.

The chain recombines TRBV18 with TRBJ1-1, with D perhaps matching TRBD1 (5 bases). There are 16 residues in the CDR3. Germline V CDR1 and CDR2: KGHSH, LQKENI. V lost 2 bases and J 1 base, leaving 14 bases between the germline ends. Here the CDR3 reads CASSPWGNRTNTEAFF. The CDR3, as DNA: TGTGCCAGCTCACCATGGGGGAACAGGACGAACACTGAAGCTTTCTTT.

The rearrangement links TRBV12-3 or TRBV12-4 to TRBJ2-3; a weak D match, TRBD1 (6 bases). The CDR3 extends over 15 amino acids. Trimming cost V 6 bases and J 4 bases, with 17 bases left between them. The CDR3: CASSNTGNPPDTQYF. CDR3 nucleotide sequence: TGTGCCAGCAGCAACACAGGGAACCCCCCAGATACGCAGTATTTT.

J is TRBJ2-7 and V is TRBV30, with D possibly being TRBD1 or TRBD2 (5 bases each). V dropped 4 bases and J dropped 4 bases, with 11 bases sitting between them. This CDR3 contains 12 residues. Looked up from germline, CDR1 is GTSNPN and CDR2 is SVGIG (reference sequence). The CDR3 here is CAWTRDRYEQYF. DNA of the CDR3: TGTGCCTGGACCCGGGACCGGTACGAGCAGTACTTC.

The rearrangement links TRBV5-1 to TRBJ1-6, with a tentative D call TRBD1 (5 bases). The V and J ends lost 1 base and 8 bases respectively, with 13 bases between them. The length of the CDR3 is 15 residues. Germline CDR1 and CDR2: SGHRS and YFSETQ. Written as DNA, the CDR3 is TGCGCCAGCAGCTTGCAAGTCGCGGGGGATTCACCCCTCCACTTT. This translates into CASSLQVAGDSPLHF.

This clonotype was seen a handful of times. The J gene is TRBJ2-1, the V gene TRBV7-9; possibly TRBD2 for D (7 bases). Trimming stripped 4 bases from V and 8 bases from J, with 12 bases between. The CDR3 length is 13 residues. Germline V gene sequence: CDR1 SEHNR, CDR2 FQNEAQ (reference sequence). CDR3 sequence: CASSWGGADEQFF. CDR3 in DNA: TGTGCCAGCAGCTGGGGGGGGGCAGATGAGCAGTTCTTC.